These T cell receptor beta chains were read from a single sample in a study of blood T cell repertoires in COVID-19. Using immunoSEQ multiplex PCR, the repertoire was profiled, and TCRdb retains in-frame clones only, with some absent. The table lists some 360,000 clones, around 87% of them singletons. The sample comprised peripheral blood. The receptors here all came from a woman in her sixties or seventies with COVID-19, enrolled during active disease. Both conserved end residues are trimmed from each CDR3. The order of the fields is J gene, CDR3 length, V gene, clone size, CDR3 protein. A clone size is listed for some rows: how often the clone was seen (once, few, many), or a class if it is expanded.

J: TRBJ2-1; length: 12; V: TRBV2; size: NA; CDR3: ASSPGVGKDEQF
J: TRBJ1-1; length: 13; V: TRBV6-5; size: few; CDR3: ASSYSYQGNTEAF
J: TRBJ1-5; length: 11; V: TRBV6-5; size: NA; CDR3: ASSGQGDQPQH
J: TRBJ1-5; length: 11; V: TRBV18; size: NA; CDR3: ASSAGGSQPQH
J: TRBJ2-5; length: 13; V: TRBV7-2; size: NA; CDR3: ASSFSRSRQETQY
J: TRBJ2-2; length: 12; V: TRBV18; size: NA; CDR3: ASSSGIRGGELF
J: TRBJ2-7; length: 12; V: TRBV11-2; size: NA; CDR3: ASSLVPSSYEQY
J: TRBJ1-2; length: 14; V: TRBV7-9; size: NA; CDR3: ASSLQGQLANYGYT
J: TRBJ1-2; length: 12; V: TRBV28; size: NA; CDR3: ASSIFGDSYGYT
J: TRBJ2-1; length: 13; V: TRBV7-2; size: NA; CDR3: ASSLDRSSYNEQF
J: TRBJ2-2; length: 14; V: TRBV4-1; size: NA; CDR3: ASSPRSTRETGELF
J: TRBJ1-2; length: 11; V: TRBV19; size: once; CDR3: ASSIKGNYGYT
J: TRBJ1-2; length: 13; V: TRBV19; size: NA; CDR3: ASSTGGTGIYGYT